This is a list of T cell receptor beta chains from one sample in a study of blood T cell repertoires in COVID-19. Data came from immunoSEQ multiplex PCR; TCRdb stores just in-frame clones and leaves some out. The table includes approximately 390,000 clones, nearly 90% detected once. The sequenced sample consisted of peripheral blood. These receptors all stem from a man younger than 35 with active or convalescent COVID-19. Each CDR3 is given with its conserved first and last residue. The order of the fields is V gene, CDR3 length, CDR3 protein.

TRBV9	16	CASSVGTGTSGNTIYF
TRBV11-2	16	CASSERQGVGTGELFF
TRBV4-2	14	CASSQAGGPDTQYF
TRBV6-5	14	CASSRQGTNSPLHF
TRBV7-9	14	CASSLGGRTYGYTF
TRBV6-1	13	CASSENPLEDRVF
TRBV6-5	14	CASSMGQGAYEQFF
TRBV5-6	15	CASSFEGGYTGELFF
TRBV18	16	CASSPSGSASTDTQYF
TRBV7-2	15	CASSRSGGAYNEQFF
TRBV2	16	CASSRITGATNEKLFF
TRBV6-5	14	CASRNSGGTYEQYF
TRBV19	12	CASEGQGQPQHF
TRBV5-4	18	CASSLGSSGFRDYNEQFF
TRBV12-3/TRBV12-4	12	CASSRHPYEQYF
TRBV6-4	13	CASSVQANSPLHF
TRBV2	15	CASTERSGGGETQYF
TRBV6-1	11	CASSAAGGQFF
TRBV28	16	CASRTTSGGDSYEQYF
TRBV27	16	CASSSSGGLPYNEQFF
TRBV28	15	CASSLSGTGGEKLFF
TRBV6-5	16	CASSSLRRDWYNEQFF
TRBV18	17	CASSPPLDRGLGYGYTF
TRBV6-5	15	CASRPPTGFNSPLHF
TRBV19	19	CASATGRLAGGYHYNEQFF
TRBV5-6	14	CASSWGQGTTEAFF
TRBV5-1	13	CASSSAGPYEQYF